Presented here are 5 T cell receptor beta chains from one specimen sequenced in a study of cytomegalovirus exposure and HLA in healthy donors. In the PCR, 60 Vbeta and 13 Jbeta primers were used. The data were produced by immunoSEQ multiplex PCR, yet TCRdb's version contains in-frame clones alone and is incomplete. Of around 200,000 clones listed, 60% to 80% are singletons. Specimen: PBMCs. The receptor source for this set is a male donor in good health and CMV-seronegative.

This chain connects TRBV6-6 to TRBJ2-7; 9 nucleotides line up with TRBD1. Germline assignment: CDR1 MNHNY and CDR2 SVGAGI (reference sequence). The CDR3 runs to 15 residues. The trim removed 5 bases at V and 5 bases at J, leaving 10 bases unmatched. CDR3 sequence: CASSPRRDREHEQYF. The CDR3 DNA follows: TGTGCCAGCAGTCCCCGACGGGACAGGGAGCACGAGCAGTACTTC.

The chain uses TRBV27 and TRBJ2-7, with a possible D match to TRBD1 (6 bases). The CDR3 length is 13 residues. V lost 6 bases and J lost 2, with 11 bases in between. CDR1 and CDR2 (germline): MNHEY, SMNVEV (reference sequence). CDR3 in amino acids: CASSLGQTYEQYF. Written as DNA, the CDR3 is TGTGCCAGCAGCTTAGGACAGACCTACGAGCAGTACTTC.

The V call is TRBV7-3, the J call TRBJ2-2, with D perhaps TRBD2 (6 bases). CDR1 and CDR2 from the germline V gene are SGHTA and FQGTGA. V was pared by 2 bases and J by 5 bases, with 12 bases between. The CDR3 is 15 residues long. In DNA form, the CDR3 reads TGTGCCAGCAGCTTATTGCCAGGGAGGACCGGGGAGCTGTTTTTT. Encoded protein: CASSLLPGRTGELFF.

The chain is built from TRBV7-9 and TRBJ2-1; a weak D match, TRBD1 (5 bases). This CDR3 region has 11 residues. V was clipped by 5 bases and J by 15 bases, with 14 bases between them. Germline CDR1 and CDR2: SEHNR and FQNEAQ (reference sequence). DNA of the CDR3: TGTGCCAGCAGCAGAGACAGTACGGGGTTCTTC. It codes for CASSRDSTGFF.

This clone was seen once. The V and J genes are TRBV27 and TRBJ2-1, with 8 bases that match TRBD2. Per germline, CDR1 MNHEY and CDR2 SMNVEV (reference sequence). The CDR3 runs 15 residues. J lost 7 bases, V lost 3 bases, and 8 bases had no gene match. Here the CDR3 reads CASSFAGGRWNEQFF. DNA for the CDR3: TGTGCCAGCAGTTTTGCCGGCGGGAGGTGGAATGAGCAGTTCTTC.